Following are 8 T cell receptor beta chains from one sample sequenced in a study of cytomegalovirus exposure and HLA in healthy donors. PCR amplification relied on 60 Vbeta primers (plus 13 Jbeta primers). Clones were read by immunoSEQ multiplex PCR, and TCRdb kept only the in-frame ones, dropping some. The sample shows 150,000 to 200,000 clones, about two thirds of them seen only once. Specimen: PBMCs. Receptor source: a man aged 25 to 45 in good health and CMV-seropositive.

The J gene is TRBJ2-7, the V gene TRBV7-9; 7 nucleotides agree with TRBD1. The CDR3 is 16 residues long. V shed 1 base, J shed 5 bases, and the junction held 11 bases outside the gene matches. Germline V gene data show CDR1 as SEHNR and CDR2 as FQNEAQ (reference sequence). This CDR3 is CASSLGPTGDINEQYF. The CDR3 nucleotides read TGTGCCAGCAGCTTAGGGCCTACAGGGGACATTAACGAGCAGTACTTC.

The chain recombines TRBV18 with TRBJ2-2, with a tentative D call TRBD1 (7 bases). Germline V CDR1 and CDR2: KGHSH, LQKENI. With 4 bases removed from V and 4 bases from J, the gap between germline ends came to 25 bases. The CDR3 totals 19 residues. CDR3 sequence (DNA): TGTGCCAGCTCACAACCGTGGGGCAGGGGGACTCTCATCACCGGGGAGCTGTTTTTT. Encoded protein: CASSQPWGRGTLITGELFF.

The chain couples TRBV19 to TRBJ1-2; D is uncertain. V lost 3 bases and J lost 7, with 18 bases in between. This CDR3 has 15 amino acids. The V gene's germline CDR1 is LNHDA and CDR2 SQIVND (reference sequence). This CDR3 reads CASSITRKTQGGYTF. The CDR3 DNA follows: TGTGCCAGTAGTATCACCAGGAAGACCCAAGGTGGCTACACCTTC.

The chain joins TRBV28 to TRBJ1-1; D not certain. The CDR3 contains 13 residues. V dropped 7 bases and J dropped 4 bases, with 13 bases sitting between them. Germline loops: CDR1 MDHEN, CDR2 SYDVKM. In DNA form, the CDR3 reads TGTGCCAGCATCTCGGGTCCTCTCACTGAAGCTTTCTTT. This encodes CASISGPLTEAFF.

The CDR3 region has the DNA TGTGCCAGCTCCCCGGGACAGGGCACAGATACGCAGTATTTT. This encodes CASSPGQGTDTQYF. The chain recombines TRBV7-8 with TRBJ2-3; TRBD1 aligns across 8 bases. Germline values: CDR1 SGHVS, CDR2 FQNEAQ. CDR3 length: 14 residues. V was clipped by 8 bases and J by 1 base; unmatched bases: 5.

The chain joins TRBV27 to TRBJ2-7, with D possibly matching TRBD1 (5 bases). The germline gives CDR1 MNHEY, CDR2 SMNVEV (reference sequence). The CDR3 contains 13 residues. V shed 7 bases and J shed 0 bases, with 10 bases lying between them. The CDR3 sequence is CASTPGHSYEQYF. For the CDR3, the DNA is TGTGCCAGCACCCCCGGACACTCCTACGAGCAGTACTTC.

The chain combines TRBV11-3 with TRBJ2-7; 13 bases agree with TRBD2. Trimming cost V 2 bases and J 0 bases; bases outside gene matches: 4. The CDR3 spans 17 residues. Germline CDR1 is SGHNT and CDR2 is YENEEA. Here the CDR3 DNA reads TGTGCCAGCAGCTTATTCAGGACTAGCGGGAGCTCCTACGAGCAGTACTTC. This encodes CASSLFRTSGSSYEQYF.

Only a few counts were recorded for this clone. The chain recombines TRBV6-1 with TRBJ1-1, with 7 nucleotides matching TRBD1. Germline V gene data show CDR1 as MNHNS and CDR2 as SASEGT. Trimming removed 5 bases from V and 5 bases from J; junction bases left unmatched: 5. CDR3 size: 13 residues. CDR3 amino acids: CASSKQQGTEAFF. Written as DNA, the CDR3 is TGTGCCAGCAGTAAGCAACAGGGGACTGAAGCTTTCTTT.